Listed below are T cell receptor beta chains from one sample, sequenced in a study of T-cell reconstitution after alpha-beta-depleted transplantation in children. TCRdb re-analysed the PCR reads in MiXCR, keeping a single row per CDR3 protein. The top ten hold approximately 5.7% of the sample, which has over 150,000 distinct CDR3 sequences, about 7% seen once. Sequences were derived from PBMCs, sampled before TCRalphabeta/CD19-depleted stem cell transplant. Receptors originate from a boy under 10 years old with acute lymphoblastic leukemia, due to receive a stem cell transplant. Each CDR3 is given with its conserved first and last residue. Fields, in order: D gene, clone size, V gene, J gene, CDR3 protein, CDR3 DNA. A D gene is named only where the DNA matches it firmly. Some rows mark clone size as missing; the rest say once, few, many or name a class of expanded clone.

d_call: TRBD2; clone_size: many; v_call: TRBV12-3/TRBV12-4; j_call: TRBJ2-5; cdr3_aa: CASTRAGGGETQYF; cdr3_nt: TGTGCCAGCACCCGGGCGGGAGGGGGCGAGACCCAGTACTTC
d_call: NA; clone_size: many; v_call: TRBV20-1; j_call: TRBJ1-1; cdr3_aa: CSARFARNTEAFF; cdr3_nt: TGCAGTGCTAGGTTTGCCCGGAACACTGAAGCTTTCTTT
d_call: NA; clone_size: many; v_call: TRBV28; j_call: TRBJ2-2; cdr3_aa: CASNRDGSTGELFF; cdr3_nt: TGTGCCAGCAACCGGGACGGATCCACCGGGGAGCTGTTTTTT
d_call: TRBD1; clone_size: few; v_call: TRBV7-9; j_call: TRBJ2-7; cdr3_aa: CASSRGQGVASYEQYF; cdr3_nt: TGTGCCAGCAGCCGCGGACAGGGCGTAGCCTCCTACGAGCAGTACTTC
d_call: NA; clone_size: many; v_call: TRBV15; j_call: TRBJ2-2; cdr3_aa: CATSRDPDTGELFF; cdr3_nt: TGTGCCACCAGCAGAGATCCGGACACCGGGGAGCTGTTTTTT
d_call: TRBD2; clone_size: many; v_call: TRBV7-6; j_call: TRBJ2-1; cdr3_aa: CASSLGPSGRADEQFF; cdr3_nt: TGTGCCAGCAGCTTAGGACCCAGCGGGAGGGCCGATGAGCAGTTCTTC
d_call: NA; clone_size: many; v_call: TRBV7-2; j_call: TRBJ2-5; cdr3_aa: CASSLQTDQETQYF; cdr3_nt: TGTGCCAGCAGCTTACAGACGGACCAAGAGACCCAGTACTTC
d_call: NA; clone_size: NA; v_call: TRBV12-3/TRBV12-4; j_call: TRBJ1-1; cdr3_aa: CASRQAGSGEAFF; cdr3_nt: TGTGCCAGCAGGCAAGCAGGGTCGGGTGAAGCTTTCTTT
d_call: NA; clone_size: many; v_call: TRBV5-5; j_call: TRBJ1-2; cdr3_aa: CASSLVRDPRNYGYTF; cdr3_nt: TGTGCCAGCAGCTTGGTCCGGGACCCGAGAAACTATGGCTACACCTTC
d_call: NA; clone_size: many; v_call: TRBV9; j_call: TRBJ1-2; cdr3_aa: CASRAGDNYGYTF; cdr3_nt: TGTGCCAGCAGGGCCGGGGATAACTATGGCTACACCTTC
d_call: TRBD1; clone_size: many; v_call: TRBV5-1; j_call: TRBJ2-7; cdr3_aa: CASSQSGTGLEQYF; cdr3_nt: TGCGCCAGCAGCCAGTCCGGGACAGGGCTCGAGCAGTACTTC
d_call: NA; clone_size: many; v_call: TRBV7-2; j_call: TRBJ1-2; cdr3_aa: CASSPGTSDYGYTF; cdr3_nt: TGTGCCAGCAGCCCTGGGACATCAGACTATGGCTACACCTTC
d_call: NA; clone_size: many; v_call: TRBV12-3/TRBV12-4; j_call: TRBJ2-7; cdr3_aa: CASSRSFDEQYF; cdr3_nt: TGTGCCAGCAGCAGGAGTTTCGACGAGCAGTACTTC
d_call: NA; clone_size: NA; v_call: TRBV7-8; j_call: TRBJ1-2; cdr3_aa: CASSLDGPDGYTF; cdr3_nt: TGTGCCAGCAGCTTAGATGGGCCAGATGGCTACACCTTC